This is a list of T cell receptor beta chains from one sample in a study of blood T cell repertoires in COVID-19. This table comes from immunoSEQ multiplex PCR, and its TCRdb copy is limited to in-frame clones, with some not included. Of around 620,000 clones listed, 80% to 90% are singletons. Sequenced material: peripheral blood. These receptors were obtained from a woman under 30 with acute or convalescent COVID-19. Each CDR3 is given with its conserved first and last residue. The D gene is left open where the match is weak. Size values are once, few and many counts, or a class for expanded clones, and some rows have none.

v_gene	abundance	j_gene	d_gene	CDR3nt	CDR3aa
TRBV7-2	NA	TRBJ1-2	TRBD1	TGTGCCAGCAGCTTAGGTGGACAGGGTAATTCGTATGGCTACACCTTC	CASSLGGQGNSYGYTF
TRBV21-1	NA	TRBJ2-1	NA	TGTGCCAGCAGCCCCACCAGGCCCTCCTACAATGAGCAGTTCTTC	CASSPTRPSYNEQFF
TRBV7-3	NA	TRBJ2-3	TRBD2	TGTGCCAGCAGCTTAATGCCTAGCGGGGGGTCCCGCGATACGCAGTATTTT	CASSLMPSGGSRDTQYF
TRBV3-1/TRBV3-2	once	TRBJ2-7	NA	TGTGCCAGCCGCGGGCGGGGCGCAAATGGCGAGCAGTACTTC	CASRGRGANGEQYF
TRBV4-1	NA	TRBJ2-1	NA	TGCGCCAGCAGCCAAGATCGGAGCCCCGGGGGTGAGCAGTTCTTC	CASSQDRSPGGEQFF
TRBV13	NA	TRBJ1-1	TRBD1	TGTGCCAGCAGGGAGACAGGGGAAGAAGCTTTCTTT	CASRETGEEAFF
TRBV6-4	NA	TRBJ1-2	TRBD1	TGTGCCAGCAGTGACTCAGGGGACAGGGCCCCCCACTATGGCTACACCTTC	CASSDSGDRAPHYGYTF
TRBV6-1	NA	TRBJ2-6	NA	TGTGCCAGCAGTGAAGGGGCCTCTGGGGCCAACGTCCTGACTTTC	CASSEGASGANVLTF
TRBV11-3	NA	TRBJ1-1	NA	TGTGCCAGCAGCGTACACCAGAACACTGAAGCTTTCTTT	CASSVHQNTEAFF
TRBV5-6	NA	TRBJ2-5	NA	TGTGCCAGCAGCACCACAGCGGACGGGACCCAGTACTTC	CASSTTADGTQYF
TRBV9	NA	TRBJ2-1	TRBD2	TGTGCCAGCAGCGCCTCCGGGACTAGCGGGCCTGGGGATGAGCAGTTCTTC	CASSASGTSGPGDEQFF
TRBV27	NA	TRBJ1-2	NA	TGTGCCAGCAGTTTGAGCAGGGGAAGTGGCTACACCTTC	CASSLSRGSGYTF
TRBV6-4	NA	TRBJ1-1	TRBD1	TGTGCCAGCAGTGCCGGGACAGAAAACACTGAAGCTTTCTTT	CASSAGTENTEAFF
TRBV4-3	NA	TRBJ2-4	NA	TGCGCCAGCAGCCAAGATCTCAGGGTAAACATTCAGTACTTC	CASSQDLRVNIQYF
TRBV13	NA	TRBJ2-7	NA	TGTGCCAGCAGCCCCCAGAACAGGGACTACGAGCAGTACTTC	CASSPQNRDYEQYF
TRBV3-1/TRBV3-2	NA	TRBJ1-2	NA	TGTGCCAGCAGCCACGTAGGGGATGGCTACACCTTC	CASSHVGDGYTF
TRBV2	NA	TRBJ1-3	NA	TGTGCCAAGGGACTCGCCGGCTCTGGAAACACCATATATTTT	CAKGLAGSGNTIYF
TRBV29-1	once	TRBJ1-1	NA	TGCAGCGCGGACAGCACTGAAGCTTTCTTT	CSADSTEAFF
TRBV19	few	TRBJ1-2	TRBD1	TGTGCCAGTAGTATCAGGGGCTGGACAGGGGAAGGCTACACCTTC	CASSIRGWTGEGYTF
TRBV5-5	NA	TRBJ1-1	TRBD1	TGTGCCAGCAGCCGGGACAGCCCTGAAGCTTTCTTT	CASSRDSPEAFF